These 29 T cell receptor beta chains were sequenced from one sample in a study of read filtering for tumor transcriptome and immune sequencing. Molecular barcoded adaptors covering alpha/delta and beta/gamma chains were used on approximately 400 ng RNA. TCRdb ran MiXCR on the reads and lists one entry per CDR3 protein. The sample includes some 140,000 distinct CDR3 sequences, around 13% seen only once; the top ten take more than 6.5%. The sequenced material came from a population of CD138-negative cells sorted from bone marrow. The receptors were sampled from a donor aged 40 or over with multiple myeloma.

This clonotype was found many times. The chain has TRBV7-2 and TRBJ2-7; 13 bases are a match to TRBD2. V trimming: 5 bases; J trimming: 3 bases; junction bases outside the gene matches: 4. CDR1 and CDR2 from the germline V gene are SGHTA and FQGNSA. This CDR3 contains 15 residues. The CDR3 region has the DNA TGTGCCAGCAGCAGAGGACTAGCGGGAGTCTACGAGCAGTACTTC. Translated, it gives CASSRGLAGVYEQYF.

For this clonotype: A single base separates this from a much larger clone, so it may be a read error. The CDR3 end shows no conserved phenylalanine or tryptophan, and so a read error is likely. The chain uses TRBV5-1 and TRBJ2-7; no firm D call. V dropped 4 bases and J dropped 5 bases, with 10 bases sitting between them. Looked up from germline, CDR1 is SGHRS and CDR2 is YFSETQ. The CDR3 is 12 amino acids. CDR3 nucleotide sequence: TGCGCCAGCAGCGTCTCTAGGGACGAGCAGTACCTC. Its protein is CASSVSRDEQYL.

This clonotype was detected ten times or more. The CDR3, as DNA: TGCAGTGCTAGAGATACGCGGACAGTGAATAATTCACCCCTCCACTTT. Amino acid sequence: CSARDTRTVNNSPLHF. V gene TRBV20-1 combines with J gene TRBJ1-6, with D possibly being TRBD1 (6 bases). This CDR3 contains 16 residues. V lost 0 bases to trimming and J lost 5 bases, with 14 bases between them. Germline lookup yields CDR1 DFQATT and CDR2 SNEGSKA (reference sequence).

A remark on this clonotype: This could be a read error, since a much larger clone is one nucleotide away. The chain is built from TRBV10-1 and TRBJ1-6; unclear D gene. The CDR3 runs to 15 residues. The germline V gene encodes CDR1 WNHNN and CDR2 SYGVQD (reference sequence). The CDR3 loop is CASSEDRRDNSPRHF. The CDR3 bases are TGCGCCAGCAGTGAAGACCGGAGGGATAATTCACCCCGCCACTTT.

This clonotype occurred many times. This rearrangement joins TRBV29-1 to TRBJ2-1; 14 positions match TRBD2. This CDR3 has 15 amino acids. Germline CDR1 SQVTM, CDR2 ANQGSEA. V lost 3 bases and J lost 10; bases outside the gene matches: 8. The chain's CDR3 is CSVEGTSGSINEQFF. CDR3 sequence (DNA): TGCAGCGTTGAGGGGACTAGCGGGAGCATCAACGAGCAGTTCTTC.

This clonotype was counted ten times or more. The rearrangement uses TRBV29-1 and TRBJ2-5; 11 bases match TRBD1. Germline CDR1 reads SQVTM; CDR2 reads ANQGSEA. Trimming removed 5 bases from V and 4 bases from J; junction bases left unmatched: 6. CDR3 length: 14 residues. The CDR3 here is CSVKGQGGTETQYF. CDR3 DNA: TGCAGCGTTAAGGGACAGGGGGGAACAGAGACCCAGTACTTC.

This clonotype was observed many times. The CDR3 DNA is TGCGCCAGCAGCCAGGGAATACAGGGGAATCAGCCCCAGCATTTT. This encodes CASSQGIQGNQPQHF. V gene TRBV4-3 combines with J gene TRBJ1-5; 7 bases line up with TRBD1. Germline CDR1 reads LGHNA; CDR2 reads YSLEER. V lost 3 bases to trimming and J lost 4 bases; unmatched junction nucleotides: 6. CDR3 length: 15 amino acids.

This clonotype was observed many times. The gene calls are TRBV6-5 and TRBJ2-7; D uncertain. Germline V gene lookup returns CDR1 MNHEY and CDR2 SVGAGI. With 6 bases removed from V and 6 bases from J, the gap between germline ends came to 15 bases. CDR3 size: 13 residues. The CDR3 reads CASSPPRSREQYF. The CDR3, as DNA: TGTGCCAGCAGCCCTCCGAGGAGCCGCGAGCAGTACTTC.

With regard to this clonotype: A much larger clone sits a single nucleotide away, making a read error possible. The V and J genes are TRBV6-5 and TRBJ2-2, with 8 bases matching TRBD1. The CDR3 contains 14 residues. The germline V gene has CDR1 MNHEY and CDR2 SVGAGI. The CDR3 bases are TGTGCCAGCAAAGCCCAGGGGGCGGCCGGGGAGCCGTTTTTT. Protein sequence: CASKAQGAAGEPFF.

This clonotype was seen ten or more times. This chain links TRBV18 with TRBJ1-5; D perhaps matches TRBD1 (6 bases). The CDR3 has 18 amino acids. Trimming shortened V by 1 base and J by 9 bases, and 25 bases separated the two germline ends. The germline V gene encodes CDR1 KGHSH and CDR2 LQKENI. CDR3 in amino acids: CASSPRPLSPQGQGPQHF. The CDR3 DNA sequence: TGTGCCAGCTCACCACGGCCCCTATCACCTCAGGGGCAGGGGCCCCAGCATTTT.

This clonotype was found many times. This chain uses TRBV12-3 or TRBV12-4 with TRBJ1-1; maybe TRBD1 (6 bases). CDR3 length: 15 amino acids. V lost 6 bases to trimming and J lost 0 bases, with 14 bases between them. The CDR3 DNA is TGTGCCAGCAGCAAAGCGGACAGATTGAACACTGAAGCTTTCTTT. Its translation: CASSKADRLNTEAFF.

Concerning this clonotype: A much larger clone is a single base away; this may be a read error. The J gene is TRBJ2-3, the V gene TRBV29-1; 7 positions agree with TRBD2. CDR1 and CDR2 from the germline V gene are SQVTM and ANQGSEA. The CDR3 contains 15 residues. For the CDR3, the DNA is TGCAGCCTTGATAAGGTGGGAGGGAGCACAGATACGCAGTATTTT. The encoded protein is CSLDKVGGSTDTQYF.

This clonotype appeared many times. The gene calls are TRBV15 and TRBJ1-5, with D unresolved. This CDR3 region has 13 residues. V lost 1 base and J 5 bases, leaving 6 bases between the germline ends. Germline V lookup: CDR1 LNHNV, CDR2 YYDKDF (reference sequence). CDR3 in DNA: TGTGCCACCAGCAGAGCGACGGATCAGCCCCAGCATTTT. Its protein product is CATSRATDQPQHF.

At least ten counts were recorded for this clonotype. CDR3 residues: CASSFGPTGVNTEAFF. Written as DNA, the CDR3 is TGTGCCAGCAGCTTTGGGCCTACGGGTGTGAACACTGAAGCTTTCTTT. The rearrangement links TRBV7-8 to TRBJ1-1, with D hard to call. Per the germline V gene, CDR1 is SGHVS and CDR2 is FQNEAQ. Trimming stripped 3 bases from V and 0 bases from J, with 14 bases between. This CDR3 contains 16 residues.

As to this clonotype: It may be a read error: a sequence one base away is much more abundant. The rearrangement joins TRBV2 to TRBJ2-6, with D unresolved. This CDR3 contains 14 residues. Germline values: CDR1 SNHLY, CDR2 FYNNEI. V was cut by 4 bases and J by 5 bases, with 9 bases left in between. DNA of the CDR3: TGTGCCAGCAGTGGCGATCAGAGGGCCAACGTCCTGACTTTC. Translation gives CASSGDQRANVLTF. The full variable domain, completed using reference TRBV2 and TRBJ2-6, is EPEVTQTPSHQVTQMGQEVILRCVPISNHLYFYWYRQILGQKVEFLVSFYNNEISEKSEIFDDQFSVERPDGSNFTLKIRSTKLEDSAMYFCASSGDQRANVLTFGAGSRLTVL.

This clonotype was counted many times. The rearrangement uses TRBV6-5 and TRBJ1-1; D possibly corresponds to TRBD1 (5 bases). Trimming removed 0 bases from V and 0 bases from J, with 8 bases in between. The CDR3 sequence is 15 residues long. The germline CDR1 and CDR2 sequences are MNHEY and SVGAGI. The CDR3 here is CASSYSDILNTEAFF. The CDR3 DNA follows: TGTGCCAGCAGTTACTCGGACATTCTGAACACTGAAGCTTTCTTT.

This clonotype was counted many times. The chain is built from TRBV20-1 and TRBJ1-5, with D hard to call. The CDR3 has 12 residues. The germline V gene encodes CDR1 DFQATT and CDR2 SNEGSKA (reference sequence). The V end lost 2 bases, the J end lost 4 bases, and 6 bases lay between the germline ends. The CDR3 reads CSARKGNQPQHF. Written as DNA, the CDR3 is TGCAGTGCTAGAAAGGGAAATCAGCCCCAGCATTTT.

Regarding this clonotype: The CDR3 does not close with the conserved phenylalanine or tryptophan, likely indicating a read error. The chain has TRBV29-1 and TRBJ2-2, with a weak D call TRBD1 (6 bases). Germline V lookup: CDR1 SQVTM, CDR2 ANQGSEA. The CDR3 totals 15 residues. Trimming shortened V by 6 bases and J by 0 bases, and 14 bases separated the two germline ends. CDR3 nucleotides: TGCAGCGTAAGCAGACAGGACACGAACACCGGGGAGCTGTTTTAT. It is translated as CSVSRQDTNTGELFY.

As to this clonotype: This could be a read error, since a much larger clone is one nucleotide away. The chain joins TRBV10-3 to TRBJ2-1; D possibly corresponds to TRBD2 (6 bases). This CDR3 has 13 amino acids. CDR1 and CDR2 (germline): ENHRY, SYGVKD. The CDR3 DNA reads TGTGTCATCACCGGGGGACCTGACAATGAGCAGTTCTTC. Its protein product is CVITGGPDNEQFF.

In this sample, this clonotype turned up many times. The chain couples TRBV9 to TRBJ1-2; D remains ambiguous. V was cut by 4 bases and J by 2 bases, with 15 bases left in between. This CDR3 region has 15 residues. Germline CDR1 and CDR2: SGDLS and YYNGEE. The CDR3 DNA is TGTGCCAGCAGCCCGAGAACACAGAGAAACTATGGCTACACCTTC. Residues: CASSPRTQRNYGYTF.

This clonotype was observed a few times. The rearrangement links TRBV11-2 to TRBJ2-7; D unclear. This CDR3 comprises 14 residues. The V end was cut by 4 bases, the J end by 2 bases, with 12 bases between. Germline V gene lookup returns CDR1 SGHAT and CDR2 FQNNGV. In DNA, the CDR3 is TGTGCCAGCAGCTCGGAGTTGATCGCCTACGAGCAGTACTTC. Protein: CASSSELIAYEQYF.

This clonotype was detected ten times or more. The chain carries TRBV4-1 and TRBJ2-7; D is unresolved. This CDR3 spans 16 amino acids. V was pared by 0 bases and J by 6 bases, with 18 bases between. Germline CDR1 reads MGHRA; CDR2 reads YSYEKL. Here the CDR3 reads CASSQDQELPSAEQYF. The CDR3 DNA sequence: TGCGCCAGCAGCCAAGATCAAGAACTACCTTCCGCCGAGCAGTACTTC.

This clonotype was counted at least ten times. The genes are TRBV6-6 and TRBJ1-5; 8 nucleotides align to TRBD1. The CDR3 runs 16 residues. The V and J ends lost 5 bases and 2 bases, in that order; junction bases with no gene match: 8. Per the germline V gene, CDR1 is MNHNY and CDR2 is SVGAGI (reference sequence). CDR3 DNA: TGTGCCAGCAGTCCCGGACAGGGAACAGGCAATCAGCCCCAGCATTTT. Translation: CASSPGQGTGNQPQHF.

This clonotype was observed many times. This chain connects TRBV24-1 to TRBJ2-3; 10 bases agree with TRBD2. The CDR3 sequence is 14 residues long. V shed 9 bases, J shed 3 bases, and the junction held 5 bases outside the gene matches. Germline lookup yields CDR1 KGHDR and CDR2 SFDVKD. DNA of the CDR3: TGTGCCACCGGGAGCGGGAGGGGTACAGATACGCAGTATTTT. Its translation: CATGSGRGTDTQYF.

This clonotype was detected ten times or more. V usage is TRBV12-3 or TRBV12-4 and J usage is TRBJ2-7, with 7 bases matching TRBD1. The junction had 18 bases not matched to a gene; V was cut back by 6 bases and J by 4 bases. There are 17 residues in the CDR3. CDR3 DNA: TGTGCCAGCAGCCCTGGGGGCTACAGGGGATTAGGGTACGAGCAGTACTTC. It specifies CASSPGGYRGLGYEQYF.

This clonotype was seen many times. The chain couples TRBV14 to TRBJ2-3, with D perhaps matching TRBD1 or TRBD2 (5 bases each). Per germline, CDR1 SGHDN and CDR2 FVKESK. The V end lost 4 bases, the J end lost 2 bases, and 22 bases lay between the germline ends. The length of the CDR3 is 18 residues. In nucleotides, the CDR3 is TGTGCCAGCAGCCGCCGTTTGAGAGGGGCAGCCCCCACAGATACGCAGTATTTT. It translates to CASSRRLRGAAPTDTQYF.

This chain links TRBV5-5 with TRBJ2-5, with 13 bases identical to TRBD2. J lost 5 bases, V lost 3 bases, and 4 bases had no gene match. In germline, CDR1 is SGHKS, CDR2 YYEKEE (reference sequence). The CDR3 contains 15 residues. In DNA form, the CDR3 reads TGTGCCAGCAGCTATGGACTAGCGGGAGTTGAGACCCAGTACTTC. Protein product: CASSYGLAGVETQYF.

In its sample, this clonotype was seen a few times. The chain uses TRBV7-9 and TRBJ1-2, with TRBD1 matching 7 bases. Germline V lookup: CDR1 SEHNR, CDR2 FQNEAQ (reference sequence). Unmatched junction bases numbered 9, after V lost 0 bases and J lost 2 bases. CDR3 length: 17 residues. CDR3 sequence (DNA): TGTGCCAGCAGCTTAGCGGGAGAGGGGGCTCACAACTATGGCTACACCTTC. It translates to CASSLAGEGAHNYGYTF.

With respect to this clonotype: This is likely a read error, given that the CDR3 carries no conserved phenylalanine or tryptophan at its end. This chain connects TRBV29-1 to TRBJ2-1; D ambiguous. Germline lookup yields CDR1 SQVTM and CDR2 ANQGSEA. The CDR3 runs to 11 residues. Trimming removed 6 bases from V and 4 bases from J, with 7 bases in between. In DNA form, the CDR3 reads TGCAGCGTACCCACGTACAATGAGCAGTTCTCC. This encodes CSVPTYNEQFS.